The sequence of this T cell receptor (beta chain) was determined in a study of blood T cell repertoires in COVID-19. Study at large: Whether acute or convalescent, the COVID-19 samples came from the United States, Italy and Spain. T cells, B-cell-depleted T cells, or PBMCs supplied cDNA or gDNA.

Original data processing: Amplification with reference gene primers provided the estimates of nucleated cell counts. The method was immunoSEQ multiplex PCR; TCRdb's version includes in-frame clones alone and lacks a portion of them. For V, J and clone size, that table is used; D and trimming come from the DNA. The profile shows 65,000 or so clones, around 75% of them singletons. The specimen was peripheral blood. This receptor was obtained from a human donor in a cohort sampled during active COVID-19.

The CDR3, as DNA: TGCGCCAGCGGCGAGGGACAGTCCAAGGGGACCCAGTACTTC. This codes for CASGEGQSKGTQYF. V usage is TRBV5-1 and J usage is TRBJ2-5; 7 positions agree with TRBD1. The CDR3 has 14 amino acids. Germline trimming cut 7 bases from V and 7 bases from J; bases unmatched to any gene: 13. From germline, CDR1 is SGHRS and CDR2 YFSETQ. The full variable domain, completed using reference TRBV5-1 and TRBJ2-5, is KAGVTQTPRYLIKTRGQQVTLSCSPISGHRSVSWYQQTPGQGLQFLFEYFSETQRNKGNFPGRFSGRQFSNSRSEMNVSTLELGDSALYLCASGEGQSKGTQYFGPGTRLLVL.